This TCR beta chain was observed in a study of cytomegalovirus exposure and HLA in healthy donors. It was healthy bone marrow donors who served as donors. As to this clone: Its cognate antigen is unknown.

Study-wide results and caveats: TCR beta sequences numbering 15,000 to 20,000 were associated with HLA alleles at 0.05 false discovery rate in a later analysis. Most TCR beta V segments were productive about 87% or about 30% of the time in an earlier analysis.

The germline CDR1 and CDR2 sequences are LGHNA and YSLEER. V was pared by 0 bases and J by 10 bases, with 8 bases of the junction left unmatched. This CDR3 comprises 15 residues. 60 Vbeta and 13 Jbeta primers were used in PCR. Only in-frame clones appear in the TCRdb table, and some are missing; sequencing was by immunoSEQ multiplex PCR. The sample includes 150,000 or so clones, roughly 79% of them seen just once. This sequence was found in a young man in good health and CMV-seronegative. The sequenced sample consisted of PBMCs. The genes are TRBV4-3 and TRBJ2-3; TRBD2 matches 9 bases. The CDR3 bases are TGCGCCAGCAGCCAAGAATGGGGGGGACTAGCCGCGCAGTATTTT. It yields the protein CASSQEWGGLAAQYF.